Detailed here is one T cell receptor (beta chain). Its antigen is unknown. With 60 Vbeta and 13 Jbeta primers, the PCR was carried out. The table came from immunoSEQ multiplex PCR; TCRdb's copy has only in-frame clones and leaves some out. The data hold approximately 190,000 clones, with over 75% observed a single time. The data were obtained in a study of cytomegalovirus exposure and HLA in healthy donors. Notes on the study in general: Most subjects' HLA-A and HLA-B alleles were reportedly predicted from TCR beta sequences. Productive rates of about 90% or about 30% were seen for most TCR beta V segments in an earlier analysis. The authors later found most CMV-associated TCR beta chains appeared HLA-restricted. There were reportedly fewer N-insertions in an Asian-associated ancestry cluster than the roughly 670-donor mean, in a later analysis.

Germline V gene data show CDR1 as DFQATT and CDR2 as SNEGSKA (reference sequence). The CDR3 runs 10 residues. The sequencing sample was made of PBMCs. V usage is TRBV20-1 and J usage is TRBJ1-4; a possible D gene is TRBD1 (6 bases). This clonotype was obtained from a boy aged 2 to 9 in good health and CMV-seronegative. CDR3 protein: CSTGQEKLFF. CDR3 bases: TGCAGCACAGGGCAAGAAAAACTGTTTTTT.